The entry below describes one T cell receptor beta chain. Its antigen remains unknown. The data originate from a study of early T cells in non-severe SARS-CoV-2 infection. Turning to the study itself: Sequenced bulk RNA came from whole blood that was unsorted, and chains were unpaired. Study conclusions and caveats: Anti-spike CD8 responses were favored by VDJdb matching, which missed private and CD4 specificities.

The germline CDR1 and CDR2 sequences are MGHDK and SYGVNS. The length of the CDR3 is 14 residues. Trimming took off 5 bases at V and 2 bases at J, with 13 bases between the two ends. Unique molecular identifier tags were affixed to discrete cDNA molecules. TCRdb itself ran the 5' RACE reads through MiXCR, one entry per CDR3 protein. The sample carries over 30,000 distinct CDR3 sequences, 5.5% to 7.5% recorded once. Sequenced material: whole blood. The clonotype comes from an adult who was a healthcare worker with PCR-confirmed SARS-CoV-2 infection or an uninfected control (not recorded which). This chain links TRBV25-1 with TRBJ2-7, with D unclear. The CDR3 sequence: CASSPPGRPYEQYF. The CDR3 region has the DNA TGTGCCAGCAGTCCACCGGGCCGTCCCTACGAGCAGTACTTC.